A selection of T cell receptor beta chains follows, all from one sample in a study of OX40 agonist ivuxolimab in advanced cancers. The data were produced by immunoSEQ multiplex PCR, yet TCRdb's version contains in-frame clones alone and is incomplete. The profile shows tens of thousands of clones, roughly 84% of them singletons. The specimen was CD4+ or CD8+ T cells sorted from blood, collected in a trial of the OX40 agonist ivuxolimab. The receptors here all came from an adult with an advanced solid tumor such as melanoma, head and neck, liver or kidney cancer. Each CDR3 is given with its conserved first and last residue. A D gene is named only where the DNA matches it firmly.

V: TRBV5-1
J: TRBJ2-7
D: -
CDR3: CASSTSGTLEQYF
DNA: TGCGCCAGCAGCACCTCAGGGACCCTAGAGCAGTACTTC

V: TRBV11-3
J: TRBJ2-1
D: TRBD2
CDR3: CASSPGGVFSYNEQFF
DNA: TGTGCCAGCAGCCCGGGGGGGGTCTTCTCCTACAATGAGCAGTTCTTC

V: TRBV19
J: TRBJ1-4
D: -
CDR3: CASTVRGTRYEKLFF
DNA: TGTGCCAGTACCGTAAGGGGGACGAGGTATGAAAAACTGTTTTTT

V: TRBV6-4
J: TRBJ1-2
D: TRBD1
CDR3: CASSAETGGAWGYTF
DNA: TGTGCCAGCAGTGCCGAGACAGGGGGCGCGTGGGGCTACACCTTC

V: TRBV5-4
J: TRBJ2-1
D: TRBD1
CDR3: CASSGGQGGGFSYNEQFF
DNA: TGTGCCAGCAGCGGCGGACAGGGTGGGGGTTTCTCCTACAATGAGCAGTTCTTC

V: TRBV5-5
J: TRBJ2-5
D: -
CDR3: CASSRSSEETQYF
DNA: TGTGCCAGCAGCCGATCTAGCGAAGAGACCCAGTACTTC

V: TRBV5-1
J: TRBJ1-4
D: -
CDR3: CASSLTGNSEKLFF
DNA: TGCGCCAGCAGCTTGACAGGGAACAGTGAAAAACTGTTTTTT

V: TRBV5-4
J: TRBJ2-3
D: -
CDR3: CASSLQRGTTDTQYF
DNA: TGTGCCAGCAGCTTACAAAGGGGTACTACAGATACGCAGTATTTT

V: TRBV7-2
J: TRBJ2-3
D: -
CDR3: CASSRPGRGGDTQYF
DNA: TGTGCCAGCAGCCGCCCCGGCCGTGGGGGAGATACGCAGTATTTT

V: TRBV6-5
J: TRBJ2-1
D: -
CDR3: CASTYNNEQFF
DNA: TGTGCCAGCACCTACAACAATGAGCAGTTCTTC

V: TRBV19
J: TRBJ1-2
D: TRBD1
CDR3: CASSLKTGGVYGYTF
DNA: TGTGCCAGTAGTCTTAAGACAGGGGGCGTCTATGGCTACACCTTC

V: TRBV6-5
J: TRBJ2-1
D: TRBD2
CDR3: CASSSRRTRGNEQFF
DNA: TGTGCCAGCAGCTCTCGGCGGACTAGGGGAAATGAGCAGTTCTTC

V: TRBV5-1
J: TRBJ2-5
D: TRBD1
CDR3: CASSLSMLAQGSRQETQYF
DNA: TGCGCCAGCAGCTTAAGTATGTTGGCACAGGGGAGTAGACAAGAGACCCAGTACTTC